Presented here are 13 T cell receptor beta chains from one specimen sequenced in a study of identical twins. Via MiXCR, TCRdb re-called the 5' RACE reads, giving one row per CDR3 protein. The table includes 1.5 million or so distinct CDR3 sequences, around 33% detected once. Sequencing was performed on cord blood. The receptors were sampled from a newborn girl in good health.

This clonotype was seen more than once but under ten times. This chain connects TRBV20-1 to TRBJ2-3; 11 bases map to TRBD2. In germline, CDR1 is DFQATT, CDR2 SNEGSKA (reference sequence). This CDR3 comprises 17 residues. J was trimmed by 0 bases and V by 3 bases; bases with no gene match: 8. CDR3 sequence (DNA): TGCAGTGCTAGTAGGTTAGCGGGGGGGATTAGCACAGATACGCAGTATTTT. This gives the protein CSASRLAGGISTDTQYF.

CDR3 coding DNA: TGTGCCAGCAGTGAAACTGGAGGAGTAGCCTACGAGCAGTACTTC. Its translation is CASSETGGVAYEQYF. The chain joins TRBV2 to TRBJ2-7; weak D call: TRBD2 (5 bases). The CDR3 contains 15 residues. V was trimmed by 2 bases and J by 2 bases, leaving 13 bases between them. Germline lookup yields CDR1 SNHLY and CDR2 FYNNEI.

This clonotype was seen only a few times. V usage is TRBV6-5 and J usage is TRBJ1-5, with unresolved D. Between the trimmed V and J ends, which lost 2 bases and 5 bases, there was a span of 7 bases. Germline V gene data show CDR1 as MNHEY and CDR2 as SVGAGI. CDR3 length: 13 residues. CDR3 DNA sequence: TGTGCCAGCAGTTACGGATGGTATCAGCCCCAGCATTTT. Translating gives CASSYGWYQPQHF.

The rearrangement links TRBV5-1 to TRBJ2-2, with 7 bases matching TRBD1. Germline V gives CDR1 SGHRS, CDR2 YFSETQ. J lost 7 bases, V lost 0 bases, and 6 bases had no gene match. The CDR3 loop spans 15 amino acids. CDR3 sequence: CASSLGQGVDGELFF. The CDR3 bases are TGCGCCAGCAGCTTGGGACAGGGCGTGGACGGGGAGCTGTTTTTT.

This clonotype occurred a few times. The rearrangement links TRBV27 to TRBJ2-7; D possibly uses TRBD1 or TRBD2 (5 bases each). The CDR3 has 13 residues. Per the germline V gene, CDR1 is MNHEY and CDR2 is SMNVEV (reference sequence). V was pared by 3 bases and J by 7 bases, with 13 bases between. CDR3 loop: CASSFPGRLEQYF. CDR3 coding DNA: TGTGCCAGCAGTTTCCCGGGACGGCTTGAGCAGTACTTC.

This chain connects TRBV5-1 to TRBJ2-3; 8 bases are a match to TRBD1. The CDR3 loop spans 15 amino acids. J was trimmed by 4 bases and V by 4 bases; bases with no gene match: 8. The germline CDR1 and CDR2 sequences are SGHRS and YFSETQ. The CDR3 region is CASSPTGQGPDTQYF. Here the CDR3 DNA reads TGCGCCAGCAGCCCAACAGGACAGGGTCCAGATACGCAGTATTTT. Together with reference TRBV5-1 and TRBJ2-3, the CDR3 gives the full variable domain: KAGVTQTPRYLIKTRGQQVTLSCSPISGHRSVSWYQQTPGQGLQFLFEYFSETQRNKGNFPGRFSGRQFSNSRSEMNVSTLELGDSALYLCASSPTGQGPDTQYFGPGTRLTVL.

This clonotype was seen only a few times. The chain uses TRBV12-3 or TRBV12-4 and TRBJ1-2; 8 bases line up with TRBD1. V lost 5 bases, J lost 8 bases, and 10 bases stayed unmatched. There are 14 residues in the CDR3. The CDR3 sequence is CASSLTPTGVGYTF. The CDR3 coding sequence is TGTGCCAGCAGTCTGACGCCGACAGGGGTAGGCTACACCTTC.

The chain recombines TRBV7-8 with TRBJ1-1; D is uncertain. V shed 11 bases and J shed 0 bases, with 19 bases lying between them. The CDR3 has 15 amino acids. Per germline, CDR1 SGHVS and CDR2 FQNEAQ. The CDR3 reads CASRRRSTMNTEAFF. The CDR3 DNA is TGTGCCTCCCGCCGGCGGTCAACTATGAACACTGAAGCTTTCTTT.

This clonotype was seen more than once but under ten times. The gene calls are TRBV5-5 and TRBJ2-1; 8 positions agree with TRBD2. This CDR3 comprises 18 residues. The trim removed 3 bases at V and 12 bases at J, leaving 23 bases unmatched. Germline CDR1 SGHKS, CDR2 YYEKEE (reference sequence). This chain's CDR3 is CASSSPWAGTSDSMTQFF. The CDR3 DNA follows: TGTGCCAGCAGCTCCCCCTGGGCCGGGACTAGTGACTCAATGACGCAGTTCTTC. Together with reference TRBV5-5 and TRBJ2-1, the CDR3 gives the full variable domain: DAGVTQSPTHLIKTRGQQVTLRCSPISGHKSVSWYQQVLGQGPQFIFQYYEKEERGRGNFPDRFSARQFPNYSSELNVNALLLGDSALYLCASSSPWAGTSDSMTQFFGPGTRLTVL.

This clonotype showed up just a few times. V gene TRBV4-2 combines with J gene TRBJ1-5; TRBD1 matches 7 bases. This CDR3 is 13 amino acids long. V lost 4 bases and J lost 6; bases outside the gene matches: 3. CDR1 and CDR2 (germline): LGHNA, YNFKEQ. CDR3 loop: CASSRDRSQPQHF. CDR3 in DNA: TGTGCCAGCAGCCGGGACAGAAGTCAGCCCCAGCATTTT.

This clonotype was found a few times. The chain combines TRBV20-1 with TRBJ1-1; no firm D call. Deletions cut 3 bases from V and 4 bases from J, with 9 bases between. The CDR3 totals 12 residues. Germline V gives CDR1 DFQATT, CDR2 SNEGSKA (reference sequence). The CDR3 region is CSASHRATEAFF. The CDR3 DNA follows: TGCAGTGCTAGCCACAGAGCCACTGAAGCTTTCTTT.

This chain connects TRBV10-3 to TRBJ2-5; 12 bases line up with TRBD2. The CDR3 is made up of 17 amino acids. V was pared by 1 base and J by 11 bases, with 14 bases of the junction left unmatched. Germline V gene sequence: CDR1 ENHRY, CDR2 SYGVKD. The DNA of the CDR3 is TGTGCCATCAGTGAGTACCTAGCGGGAGGGAACTACAATGAGCAGTACTTC. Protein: CAISEYLAGGNYNEQYF.

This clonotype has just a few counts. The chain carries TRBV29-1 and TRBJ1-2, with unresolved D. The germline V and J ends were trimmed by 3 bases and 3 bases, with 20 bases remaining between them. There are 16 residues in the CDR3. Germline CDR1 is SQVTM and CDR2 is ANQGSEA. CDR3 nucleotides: TGCAGCGTTGATCGGCCAGCCACACGGTTGGACTATGGCTACACCTTC. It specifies CSVDRPATRLDYGYTF.